Presented here are 27 T cell receptor beta chains from one specimen sequenced in a study of CD8 T cells in Susac syndrome. When the RNA was reverse transcribed, random hexamers were used with an input of roughly 0.5 to 1 ug. TCRdb used MiXCR to reprocess the immunoSEQ multiplex PCR reads, holding one entry per CDR3 protein. The table has about 150,000 distinct CDR3 sequences, approximately 94% seen once. The specimen was CD8+ T cells from PBMCs. These receptors were collected from a human donor with multiple sclerosis.

The chain has TRBV2 and TRBJ1-2; D is ambiguous. The CDR3 spans 15 residues. Between the trimmed V and J ends, which lost 2 bases and 2 bases, there was a span of 12 bases. The germline V gene has CDR1 SNHLY and CDR2 FYNNEI. In DNA form, the CDR3 reads TGTGCCAGCAGTGAATCTGGGGTCGACAACTATGGCTACACCTTC. It codes for CASSESGVDNYGYTF.

This sequence joins TRBV7-2 and TRBJ2-5; maybe TRBD1 (6 bases). The germline V and J ends were trimmed by 5 bases and 4 bases, with 17 bases remaining between them. Germline lookup yields CDR1 SGHTA and CDR2 FQGNSA. The CDR3 contains 15 residues. The CDR3 spells CASSPGGGIGETQYF. The CDR3, as DNA: TGTGCCAGCAGCCCTGGTGGGGGCATAGGAGAGACCCAGTACTTC.

This CDR3 reads CSVEAPGRAISYEQYF. Written as DNA, the CDR3 is TGCAGCGTTGAAGCCCCGGGCAGGGCTATCTCCTACGAGCAGTACTTC. J is TRBJ2-7 and V is TRBV29-1; maybe TRBD1 (5 bases). The germline CDR1 and CDR2 sequences are SQVTM and ANQGSEA. Trimming took off 1 base at V and 0 bases at J, with 16 bases between the two ends. There are 16 residues in the CDR3.

This chain links TRBV18 with TRBJ2-4; 11 bases match TRBD1. Germline CDR1 is KGHSH and CDR2 is LQKENI. The ends lost 2 bases at V and 0 bases at J; junction bases unmatched: 9. The CDR3 is made up of 19 amino acids. CDR3 DNA: TGTGCCAGCTCACCAGGGACAGGGGGGCTCCCCCTAGCCAAAAACATTCAGTACTTC. Its translation is CASSPGTGGLPLAKNIQYF.

The V and J genes are TRBV6-2 or TRBV6-3 and TRBJ1-1, with no clear D. V lost 4 bases to trimming and J lost 4 bases, with 10 bases between them. The CDR3 covers 13 residues. Germline-derived CDR1 and CDR2 are MNHEY and SVGEGT. The CDR3 reads CASSSGRGTEAFF. In nucleotides, the CDR3 is TGTGCCAGCAGTTCCGGACGGGGCACTGAAGCTTTCTTT.

The gene calls are TRBV9 and TRBJ2-2; D gene unclear. Trimming cost V 4 bases and J 5 bases, with 15 bases left between them. The CDR3 covers 15 residues. CDR1 and CDR2 from the germline V gene are SGDLS and YYNGEE. The chain's CDR3 is CASSNKAFSTGELFF. The CDR3 DNA reads TGTGCCAGCAGCAACAAGGCGTTCTCAACCGGGGAGCTGTTTTTT.

The rearrangement joins TRBV6-6 to TRBJ2-1; D gene uncertain. Trimming took 6 bases from V and 1 from J, leaving 10 bases between them. The CDR3 consists of 14 residues. CDR1 is MNHNY and CDR2 is SVGAGI in the germline V gene (reference sequence). The CDR3 protein is CASSHRVSYNEQFF. In DNA, the CDR3 is TGTGCCAGCAGCCACCGGGTATCCTACAATGAGCAGTTCTTC.

For the CDR3, the DNA is TGTGCCAGCAGCGCCGGGACAAACTACGAGCAGTACTTC. Translation gives CASSAGTNYEQYF. The rearrangement joins TRBV13 to TRBJ2-7; a possible D gene is TRBD1 (6 bases). CDR3 length: 13 amino acids. CDR1 and CDR2 from the germline V gene are PRHDT and FYEKMQ (reference sequence). Trimming stripped 5 bases from V and 3 bases from J, with 11 bases between.

The chain combines TRBV27 with TRBJ2-5; the D gene is possibly TRBD1 (5 bases). With 3 bases removed from V and 1 base from J, the gap between germline ends came to 12 bases. CDR3 length equals 15 residues. Per the germline V gene, CDR1 is MNHEY and CDR2 is SMNVEV (reference sequence). The CDR3: CASSFRSGIQETQYF. The CDR3 nucleotides are TGTGCCAGCAGTTTTCGTTCAGGGATCCAAGAGACCCAGTACTTC.

CDR3 residues: CASSLTRQGSSSYEQYF. The CDR3, as DNA: TGTGCCAGCAGTTTAACCCGACAGGGGTCATCTTCCTACGAGCAGTACTTC. The chain joins TRBV27 to TRBJ2-7; 8 bases line up with TRBD1. The CDR3 is 17 amino acids. The V gene's germline CDR1 is MNHEY and CDR2 SMNVEV (reference sequence). The J segment lost 1 base and the V segment lost 2 bases, leaving 10 bases of the junction unmatched.

The chain is built from TRBV20-1 and TRBJ2-7; the match to TRBD2 covers 8 bases. Germline trimming cut 6 bases from V and 5 bases from J; bases unmatched to any gene: 9. This CDR3 is built from 13 residues. CDR1 and CDR2 (germline): DFQATT, SNEGSKA (reference sequence). CDR3 residues: CSAPGGAPHEQYF. CDR3 coding DNA: TGCAGTGCGCCCGGGGGGGCTCCCCACGAGCAGTACTTC.

The J gene is TRBJ1-6, the V gene TRBV28; TRBD1 agrees at 8 bases. J was trimmed by 7 bases and V by 6 bases; bases with no gene match: 5. Germline values: CDR1 MDHEN, CDR2 SYDVKM. The CDR3 is made up of 14 amino acids. CDR3 protein: CASRETGVNSPLHF. CDR3 bases: TGTGCCAGCAGGGAGACAGGGGTGAATTCACCCCTCCACTTT.

The V and J genes are TRBV29-1 and TRBJ1-2; perhaps TRBD1 as D (5 bases). Germline CDR1 reads SQVTM; CDR2 reads ANQGSEA. This CDR3 is built from 12 residues. The V end lost 4 bases, the J end lost 4 bases, and 10 bases lay between the germline ends. The CDR3 is CSVVAGTYGYTF. In DNA form, the CDR3 reads TGCAGCGTTGTCGCAGGGACCTATGGCTACACCTTC.

The chain combines TRBV29-1 with TRBJ1-1, with 8 bases fitting TRBD1. CDR1 and CDR2 from the germline V gene are SQVTM and ANQGSEA. V lost 1 base and J lost 1; bases outside the gene matches: 17. The CDR3 is 19 amino acids. The CDR3 reads CSVEGAFGQGAPRNTEAFF. CDR3 in DNA: TGCAGCGTTGAAGGGGCATTTGGGCAGGGGGCCCCGAGGAACACTGAAGCTTTCTTT.

V usage is TRBV27 and J usage is TRBJ1-6; D is unresolved. V was pared by 5 bases and J by 4 bases, with 12 bases between. The CDR3 spans 15 residues. Per germline, CDR1 MNHEY and CDR2 SMNVEV (reference sequence). The chain's CDR3 is CASSAPPSYNSPLHF. CDR3 DNA: TGTGCCAGCAGTGCGCCTCCCAGTTATAATTCACCCCTCCACTTT.

CDR3 loop: CASSQEEGGEEDTIYF. The CDR3, as DNA: TGTGCCAGCAGCCAAGAAGAAGGGGGCGAGGAGGACACCATATATTTT. The V call is TRBV3-1, the J call TRBJ1-3; TRBD1 agrees at 7 bases. The length of the CDR3 is 16 residues. V dropped 0 bases and J dropped 8; count of bases not matched to a gene: 10. Germline CDR1 LGHDT, CDR2 YNNKEL (reference sequence).

V gene TRBV4-1 combines with J gene TRBJ2-2, with a weak D call TRBD2 (6 bases). Looked up from germline, CDR1 is MGHRA and CDR2 is YSYEKL. This CDR3 region has 15 residues. V lost 8 bases and J lost 5, with 18 bases in between. CDR3: CASLGFGTSTGELFF. For the CDR3, the DNA is TGCGCCAGCCTGGGGTTCGGGACTTCTACCGGGGAGCTGTTTTTT.

J is TRBJ2-7 and V is TRBV2, with 10 bases matching TRBD1. The CDR3 extends over 15 amino acids. CDR1 and CDR2 from the germline V gene are SNHLY and FYNNEI. The V segment lost 6 bases and the J segment 4 bases; nucleotides outside the gene matches: 9. The CDR3 DNA sequence: TGTGCCAGCAGGGACCACCGGGACAGGGGTTACGAGCAGTACTTC. Its translation: CASRDHRDRGYEQYF. Looking up the rest from reference TRBV2 and TRBJ2-7 gives the full variable domain: EPEVTQTPSHQVTQMGQEVILRCVPISNHLYFYWYRQILGQKVEFLVSFYNNEISEKSEIFDDQFSVERPDGSNFTLKIRSTKLEDSAMYFCASRDHRDRGYEQYFGPGTRLTVT.

The rearrangement joins TRBV20-1 to TRBJ2-7, with D possibly TRBD2 on 6 matching bases. The V and J ends lost 2 bases and 6 bases respectively, with 14 bases between them. CDR3 length: 13 residues. In germline, CDR1 is DFQATT, CDR2 SNEGSKA (reference sequence). The DNA for the CDR3 is TGCAGTGCTAGAAGGCGGGGTTCGAGCGAGCAGTACTTC. This encodes CSARRRGSSEQYF.

This chain joins TRBV9 and TRBJ1-3; the D is unclear. Trimming left V 4 bases short and J 0 bases short, with 11 bases between. Germline assignment: CDR1 SGDLS and CDR2 YYNGEE. The CDR3 covers 15 residues. CDR3 in DNA: TGTGCCAGCAGCCCCCGTGGGGACTCTGGAAACACCATATATTTT. It is translated as CASSPRGDSGNTIYF.

The chain combines TRBV6-2 or TRBV6-3 with TRBJ2-2, with 8 nucleotides matching TRBD1. Trimming cost V 6 bases and J 9 bases; bases outside gene matches: 12. CDR1 is MNHEY and CDR2 is SVGEGT in the germline V gene. The CDR3 length is 15 residues. The CDR3 loop is CASSPRTGWDRELFF. In DNA, the CDR3 is TGTGCCAGCAGCCCACGGACAGGGTGGGACCGGGAGCTGTTTTTT.

This chain uses TRBV5-1 with TRBJ2-7, with 12 nucleotides matching TRBD2. Germline CDR1 is SGHRS and CDR2 is YFSETQ. Trimming took 4 bases from V and 2 from J; bases not matched to a gene: 10. This CDR3 spans 17 amino acids. The CDR3 loop reads CASSGGTSGHPAYEQYF. The CDR3 DNA reads as TGCGCCAGCAGCGGTGGGACTAGCGGGCATCCAGCCTACGAGCAGTACTTC. The full variable domain, completed using reference TRBV5-1 and TRBJ2-7, is KAGVTQTPRYLIKTRGQQVTLSCSPISGHRSVSWYQQTPGQGLQFLFEYFSETQRNKGNFPGRFSGRQFSNSRSEMNVSTLELGDSALYLCASSGGTSGHPAYEQYFGPGTRLTVT.

The genes are TRBV14 and TRBJ1-1, with D possibly matching TRBD1 (6 bases). V was shortened by 0 bases and J by 7 bases, with 18 bases between the two germline ends. Germline CDR1 and CDR2: SGHDN and FVKESK. The CDR3 has 16 amino acids. CDR3 sequence: CASSQEKRTETLEAFF. In nucleotides, the CDR3 is TGTGCCAGCAGCCAAGAGAAGAGGACAGAAACTCTTGAAGCTTTCTTT.

V is TRBV6-2 or TRBV6-3 and J is TRBJ2-3; TRBD1 matches at 7 bases. Trimming cost V 7 bases and J 0 bases; bases outside gene matches: 13. Germline V gene data show CDR1 as MNHEY and CDR2 as SVGEGT. The CDR3 runs to 17 residues. The CDR3 DNA is TGTGCCAGCACCTCACGGATAAGGGGGCGAAGCACAGATACGCAGTATTTT. This codes for CASTSRIRGRSTDTQYF.

The chain joins TRBV20-1 to TRBJ2-2, with D unresolved. Germline V gene lookup returns CDR1 DFQATT and CDR2 SNEGSKA (reference sequence). V gave up 5 bases and J gave up 7 bases, with 20 bases separating them. The CDR3 spans 15 residues. The CDR3 sequence: CSAPGPGRRRGELFF. The CDR3 DNA reads TGCAGTGCTCCCGGGCCAGGCAGGAGACGCGGGGAGCTGTTTTTT.

The chain links TRBV1 to TRBJ2-7; the D call in the table, TRBD1, was not verified against the DNA. TRBV1 is labeled a pseudogene. The CDR3 consists of 20 residues. In nucleotides, the CDR3 is TGCACCAGCAGCCAAGGAGAGTTCGGGACGACCAAGTTTTACACCTACGAGCAGTACTTC. Translated: CTSSQGEFGTTKFYTYEQYF.

V is TRBV29-1 and J is TRBJ2-7; D is perhaps TRBD1 (5 bases). V shed 7 bases and J shed 6 bases, with 19 bases lying between them. Germline CDR1 reads SQVTM; CDR2 reads ANQGSEA. This CDR3 region has 13 residues. The CDR3 sequence is CSGLSTDTGEQYF. CDR3 in DNA: TGCAGCGGCTTATCCACGGACACTGGCGAGCAGTACTTC.